The next 18 T cell receptor beta chains were all read from a single sample in a study of vaccination and CD4 T cells after COVID-19. The Oncomine TCR Beta short-read assay generated sequence data from the DNA of cultured CD4+ T cells. From the PCR reads, TCRdb called clonotypes with MiXCR, one entry per CDR3 protein. The table has about 27,000 distinct CDR3 sequences, 55% to 80% seen once. The treatment was: approximately nine-day PBMC culture with coronavirus spike peptide pools or control peptides (ViraFEST assay). These receptors have no known antigen. The sample here was CD4+ T cells from blood, cultured in vitro, taken after SARS-CoV-2 vaccination. All receptors come from a human donor who received a COVID-19 vaccine.

The chain is built from TRBV19 and TRBJ1-6, with D uncertain. The CDR3 sequence is 15 residues long. Germline assignment: CDR1 LNHDA and CDR2 SQIVND (reference sequence). V lost 6 bases, J lost 8 bases, and 17 bases lay in between. The CDR3 spells CASRVYQVVDSPLHF. CDR3 coding DNA: TGTGCCAGTAGGGTATATCAGGTGGTAGATTCACCCCTCCACTTT.

This clonotype was observed a handful of times. J is TRBJ1-2 and V is TRBV12-5; the D is unclear. This CDR3 comprises 16 residues. Trimming removed 0 bases at V and 2 bases at J, with 13 bases between. CDR1 and CDR2 from the germline V gene are LGHNT and FRNRAP. In nucleotides, the CDR3 is TGTGCTAGTGGTTTGGTACGAACCAGGCCGAACTATGGCTACACCTTC. Amino acid sequence: CASGLVRTRPNYGYTF.

As DNA, the CDR3 is TGTGCCAGTAGTCCTAGACTCCACCAAGAGACCCAGTACTTC. The encoded protein is CASSPRLHQETQYF. This rearrangement joins TRBV19 to TRBJ2-5, with no clear D. The CDR3 is made up of 14 amino acids. The germline V gene has CDR1 LNHDA and CDR2 SQIVND (reference sequence). V was cut by 5 bases and J by 0 bases, with 10 bases left in between.

In the case of this clonotype: Sequence at one end of the junction differs from germline and may be a read error. The V call is TRBV6-1, the J call TRBJ1-2; D remains ambiguous. Per germline, CDR1 MNHNS and CDR2 SASEGT. The CDR3 totals 14 residues. The CDR3 coding sequence is TGCGCCAGCAGTGAGAGGGAAGGTGTAATGGGCTACACCTTC. This gives the protein CASSEREGVMGYTF.

The rearrangement uses TRBV2 and TRBJ1-3; no clear D gene. Germline CDR1 and CDR2: SNHLY and FYNNEI. The CDR3 consists of 14 residues. Trimming shortened V by 3 bases and J by 1 base, and 7 bases separated the two germline ends. This CDR3 reads CASSDGDSGNTIYF. The CDR3 DNA reads as TGTGCCAGCAGTGACGGAGATTCTGGAAACACCATATATTTT.

The CDR3: CASRRRAGSGNTIYF. The DNA for the CDR3 is TGTGCCAGCAGGAGGAGAGCGGGCTCCGGAAACACCATATATTTT. V gene TRBV2 combines with J gene TRBJ1-3; the D is unclear. Germline CDR1 and CDR2: SNHLY and FYNNEI. Trimming stripped 6 bases from V and 4 bases from J, with 16 bases between. The CDR3 covers 15 residues.

This chain joins TRBV6-1 and TRBJ1-5; 11 nucleotides align to TRBD1. CDR1 MNHNS and CDR2 SASEGT come from the germline V gene. The CDR3 is 20 residues long. V dropped 5 bases and J dropped 0; count of bases not matched to a gene: 15. The CDR3 DNA reads TGTGCCAGCAGTCAAAGCCCCGGGACAGGGGGGGTCTCTAGCAATCAGCCCCAGCATTTT. Amino acid sequence: CASSQSPGTGGVSSNQPQHF.

This clonotype was seen only once. The rearrangement links TRBV19 to TRBJ2-2, with D possibly TRBD2 on 6 matching bases. V was pared by 4 bases and J by 4 bases, with 19 bases between. There are 17 residues in the CDR3. The germline gives CDR1 LNHDA, CDR2 SQIVND (reference sequence). The CDR3 sequence: CASSSARLGRGTGELFF. CDR3 DNA: TGTGCCAGTAGTAGCGCCCGACTAGGTCGGGGCACCGGGGAGCTGTTTTTT. Variable domain in full (rest from reference TRBV19 and TRBJ2-2): DGGITQSPKYLFRKEGQNVTLSCEQNLNHDAMYWYRQDPGQGLRLIYYSQIVNDFQKGDIAEGYSVSREKKESFPLTVTSAQKNPTAFYLCASSSARLGRGTGELFFGEGSRLTVL.

This clonotype came up a few times. The V call is TRBV20-1, the J call TRBJ1-5; 7 nucleotides line up with TRBD1. The CDR3 is 14 amino acids. The V gene's germline CDR1 is DFQATT and CDR2 SNEGSKA (reference sequence). V was pared by 1 base and J by 6 bases, with 6 bases of the junction left unmatched. The CDR3 DNA follows: TGCAGTGCTAGAGCAGCAAGGGGGCTTCAGCCCCAGCATTTT. Amino acids: CSARAARGLQPQHF.

V is TRBV7-9 and J is TRBJ1-2; no firm D call. Germline CDR1 SEHNR, CDR2 FQNEAQ (reference sequence). Trimming took off 10 bases at V and 3 bases at J, with 18 bases between the two ends. The CDR3 covers 14 residues. The CDR3 sequence is CATWTVESHYGYTF. CDR3 sequence (DNA): TGTGCCACGTGGACGGTGGAGAGCCACTATGGCTACACCTTC.

V is TRBV6-5 and J is TRBJ2-3; D call uncertain. CDR1 and CDR2 from the germline V gene are MNHEY and SVGAGI. The CDR3 is 16 amino acids. V was shortened by 2 bases and J by 0 bases, with 12 bases between the two germline ends. The CDR3 nucleotides read TGTGCCAGCAGTTACGGTGCTATGCTTAGCACAGATACGCAGTATTTT. Protein: CASSYGAMLSTDTQYF.

The count of this clonotype is one. The CDR3 is CASSLVAGTGAGYTF. The CDR3 bases are TGCGCCAGCAGCTTGGTGGCCGGGACAGGGGCCGGCTACACCTTC. The chain recombines TRBV5-1 with TRBJ1-2, with 10 nucleotides matching TRBD1. This CDR3 is built from 15 residues. CDR1 is SGHRS and CDR2 is YFSETQ in the germline V gene. The junction had 7 bases not matched to a gene; V was cut back by 0 bases and J by 8 bases.

This clonotype was counted only a few times. This chain uses TRBV27 with TRBJ2-5, with D possibly TRBD2 on 5 matching bases. Per germline, CDR1 MNHEY and CDR2 SMNVEV (reference sequence). The V end lost 2 bases, the J end lost 5 bases, and 12 bases lay between the germline ends. The CDR3 has 14 residues. The CDR3 DNA reads as TGTGCCAGCAGTTTAGTAGGGCCGGGGGAGACCCAGTACTTC. Protein sequence: CASSLVGPGETQYF.

This sequence joins TRBV19 and TRBJ2-4; maybe TRBD1 (6 bases). There are 15 residues in the CDR3. Per the germline V gene, CDR1 is LNHDA and CDR2 is SQIVND (reference sequence). Between the trimmed V and J ends, which lost 5 bases and 3 bases, there was a span of 14 bases. The CDR3 sequence is CASSARQVSKNIQYF. In nucleotides, the CDR3 is TGTGCCAGTAGTGCTCGACAGGTCAGCAAAAACATTCAGTACTTC.

The chain has TRBV30 and TRBJ2-2; tentatively, D is TRBD1 (5 bases). The CDR3 length is 13 residues. Trimming pared 7 bases from V and 0 bases from J, leaving 9 bases between. Germline CDR1 reads GTSNPN; CDR2 reads SVGIG (reference sequence). The CDR3: CALTETNTGELFF. The CDR3 DNA reads as TGTGCCTTGACAGAGACGAACACCGGGGAGCTGTTTTTT.

In its sample, this clonotype was seen a few times. The gene calls are TRBV5-4 and TRBJ2-3, with a tentative D call TRBD1 (5 bases). Trimming took 2 bases from V and 4 from J, leaving 8 bases between them. The CDR3 is 13 amino acids. Germline V gene data show CDR1 as SGHNT and CDR2 as YYREEE (reference sequence). The CDR3 DNA is TGTGCCAGCAGCTTCCAGGGCTCAGATACGCAGTATTTT. Protein sequence: CASSFQGSDTQYF.

This clonotype is medium-sized (0.01 to 0.1%). The V call is TRBV15, the J call TRBJ1-2; D gene unclear. Trimming shortened V by 0 bases and J by 6 bases, and 8 bases separated the two germline ends. CDR1 and CDR2 from the germline V gene are LNHNV and YYDKDF (reference sequence). CDR3 length equals 13 residues. The CDR3 spells CATSRDLTDGYTF. CDR3 DNA: TGTGCCACCAGCAGAGATTTGACGGATGGCTACACCTTC.

The V call is TRBV20-1, the J call TRBJ1-1; D perhaps matches TRBD1 (6 bases). This CDR3 is 11 amino acids long. V was trimmed by 2 bases and J by 10 bases, leaving 11 bases between them. CDR1 is DFQATT and CDR2 is SNEGSKA in the germline V gene (reference sequence). DNA for the CDR3: TGCAGTGCTAGATCTATCAGGGGAGCTTTCTTT. As protein: CSARSIRGAFF.